This T cell receptor (beta chain) emerged from a study of tumor-infiltrating lymphocytes in primary liver carcinoma. Study overall: Each participant had primary liver carcinoma, and surgical resection was the treatment.

Making TCR beta cDNA involved approximately 510 ng total RNA and a constant-region primer. Nested multiplex PCR, run for three rounds with slightly modified ARM-PCR, yielded TCR beta libraries. Forward primers for TRBV1-TRBV30 and a C-beta reverse primer served the first two PCR rounds, at approximately 10 cycles each. Using its own MiXCR run on the multiplex PCR reads, TCRdb lists one record per CDR3 protein. In the table there are just over 300,000 distinct CDR3 sequences, 50% to 60% of which are singletons. The CDR3 runs 19 residues. Germline V CDR1 and CDR2: MNHNS, SASEGT. The V end lost 1 base, the J end lost 0 bases, and 19 bases lay between the germline ends. Details on this clonotype: What it binds is unknown.

Unsorted whole blood yielded the blood RNA, and germline DNA was also extracted. Before the surgical procedure, four milliliters of peripheral blood were collected. Points from the study as a whole: Overlap between tumor regions exceeded overlap of tumor with adjacent tissue or blood. Researchers did not compare CD4+ and CD8+ repertoires, as samples were bulk unsorted.

Sequencing was performed on peripheral blood. The rearrangement joins TRBV6-1 to TRBJ2-1; possibly TRBD2 for D (6 bases). The TCR originated in a woman in her 30s with primary liver carcinoma and hepatitis B virus infection. CDR3 nucleotides: TGTGCCAGCAGTGAAGTTCTGGTAGCGGAGGGCATCTCCTACAATGAGCAGTTCTTC. Translating it yields CASSEVLVAEGISYNEQFF.